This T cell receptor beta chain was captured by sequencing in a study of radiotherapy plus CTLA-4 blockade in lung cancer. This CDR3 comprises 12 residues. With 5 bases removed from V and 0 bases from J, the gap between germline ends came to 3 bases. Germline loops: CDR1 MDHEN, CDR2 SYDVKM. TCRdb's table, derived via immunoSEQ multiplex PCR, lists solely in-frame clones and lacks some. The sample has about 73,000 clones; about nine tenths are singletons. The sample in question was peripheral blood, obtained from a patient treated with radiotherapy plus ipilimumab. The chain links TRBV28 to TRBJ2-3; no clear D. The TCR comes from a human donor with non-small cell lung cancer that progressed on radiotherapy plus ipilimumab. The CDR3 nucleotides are TGTGCCAGCAGTGAAAGCACAGATACGCAGTATTTT. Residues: CASSESTDTQYF. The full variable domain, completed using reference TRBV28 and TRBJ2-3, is DVKVTQSSRYLVKRTGEKVFLECVQDMDHENMFWYRQDPGLGLRLIYFSYDVKMKEKGDIPEGYSVSREKKERFSLILESASTNQTSMYLCASSESTDTQYFGPGTRLTVL.